This T cell receptor (beta chain) was profiled in a study of T-cell reconstitution after alpha-beta-depleted transplantation in children. Unmatched junction bases numbered 1, after V lost 6 bases and J lost 8 bases. The V gene's germline CDR1 is LNHNV and CDR2 YYDKDF (reference sequence). The CDR3 is 13 residues long. The TCRbeta library incorporated unique molecular identifiers. TCRdb called the PCR reads again in MiXCR, with one record for every CDR3 protein. The table includes about 440,000 distinct CDR3 sequences, approximately 42% detected once. This chain joins TRBV15 and TRBJ1-6; 10 bases fit TRBD1. The TCR sequence derives from a girl aged 2 to 9 with aplastic anemia, due to receive a stem cell transplant. This material consisted of PBMCs, taken before TCRalphabeta/CD19-depleted stem cell transplant. The chain's CDR3 is CATRGTGDSPLHF. In DNA form, the CDR3 reads TGTGCCACCAGGGGGACAGGGGATTCACCCCTCCACTTT.